The 21 T cell receptor beta chains below were found in one sample sequenced in a study of STAT5B mutations in CD4+ large granular lymphocyte leukemia. TCRdb's table, derived via immunoSEQ multiplex PCR, lists solely in-frame clones and lacks some. The sample includes about 22,000 clones, about four fifths of them seen just once. Sample: CD4+ T cells from blood buffy coats. The receptors were sampled from a human donor in good health.

The rearrangement uses TRBV29-1 and TRBJ2-5; no clear D. CDR3 length: 13 residues. Germline values: CDR1 SQVTM, CDR2 ANQGSEA. Trimming cost V 3 bases and J 5 bases, with 13 bases left between them. Here the CDR3 reads CSVEYHIGETQYF. As DNA, the CDR3 is TGCAGCGTTGAGTATCACATCGGGGAGACCCAGTACTTC.

CDR3: CASSHPTGRGYTF. CDR3 bases: TGTGCCAGCAGCCACCCAACGGGCCGAGGCTACACCTTC. The rearrangement joins TRBV7-2 to TRBJ1-2; D call uncertain. CDR3 length: 13 residues. V was shortened by 5 bases and J by 8 bases, with 15 bases between the two germline ends. The germline V gene has CDR1 SGHTA and CDR2 FQGNSA.

The V gene is TRBV7-9, the J gene TRBJ2-1, with D perhaps given as TRBD1 or TRBD2 (5 bases each). The V end was cut by 0 bases, the J end by 7 bases, with 13 bases between. CDR3 length: 15 amino acids. CDR1 and CDR2 (germline): SEHNR, FQNEAQ (reference sequence). The CDR3 protein is CASSLAKLGGNEQFF. CDR3 sequence (DNA): TGTGCCAGCAGCTTAGCGAAACTTGGGGGAAATGAGCAGTTCTTC.

The chain joins TRBV5-1 to TRBJ1-3, with 7 positions matching TRBD1. J was trimmed by 2 bases and V by 0 bases; bases with no gene match: 8. Germline loops: CDR1 SGHRS, CDR2 YFSETQ. The CDR3 totals 17 residues. CDR3 loop: CASSLGSDRVAGNTIYF. CDR3 DNA: TGCGCCAGCAGCTTGGGCTCCGACAGGGTAGCTGGAAACACCATATATTTT.

V and J are TRBV4-1 and TRBJ1-6; no firm D call. This CDR3 comprises 13 residues. Germline loops: CDR1 MGHRA, CDR2 YSYEKL. The ends were cut back, 1 base at V and 14 bases at J, with 12 bases in the middle. CDR3 bases: TGCGCCAGCAGCCAAGTGACCGTAGAGACCCTCCACTTT. This encodes CASSQVTVETLHF.

The V call is TRBV7-8, the J call TRBJ1-2, with 7 bases aligning to TRBD1. Looked up from germline, CDR1 is SGHVS and CDR2 is FQNEAQ. CDR3 length equals 13 residues. The V segment lost 4 bases and the J segment 3 bases; nucleotides outside the gene matches: 2. The CDR3 coding sequence is TGTGCCAGCAGCTCGACAGGGCACTATGGCTACACCTTC. It yields the protein CASSSTGHYGYTF. Looking up the rest from reference TRBV7-8 and TRBJ1-2 gives the full variable domain: GAGVSQSPRYKVAKRGQDVALRCDPISGHVSLFWYQQALGQGPEFLTYFQNEAQLDKSGLPSDRFFAERPEGSVSTLKIQRTQQEDSAVYLCASSSTGHYGYTFGSGTRLTVV.

This clone has only a few counts. The CDR3 DNA sequence: TGTGCCAGCAGCTCTAATCCCGGGGGCGAAGCTTTCTTT. Its translation: CASSSNPGGEAFF. This rearrangement joins TRBV7-2 to TRBJ1-1, with a possible D match to TRBD1 (6 bases). V dropped 4 bases and J dropped 8 bases, with 14 bases sitting between them. This CDR3 spans 13 amino acids. Germline V gene data show CDR1 as SGHTA and CDR2 as FQGNSA.

This clone was seen only a few times. The rearrangement joins TRBV5-1 to TRBJ1-1; perhaps TRBD1 as D (5 bases). The CDR3 totals 14 residues. V lost 0 bases to trimming and J lost 10 bases, with 16 bases between them. Germline CDR1 SGHRS, CDR2 YFSETQ. The CDR3 nucleotides are TGCGCCAGCAGCTTGGACTGGTCCTCGACAGTAGCTTTCTTT. It codes for CASSLDWSSTVAFF.

This chain joins TRBV28 and TRBJ2-3; D possibly matches TRBD1 or TRBD2 (6 bases each). The CDR3 is 15 amino acids. With 5 bases removed from V and 0 bases from J, the gap between germline ends came to 12 bases. The V gene's germline CDR1 is MDHEN and CDR2 SYDVKM. For the CDR3, the DNA is TGTGCCAGCAGTCGGAGGGGGGTCAGCACAGATACGCAGTATTTT. It codes for CASSRRGVSTDTQYF.

The V and J genes are TRBV11-2 and TRBJ2-1; unclear D gene. CDR1 is SGHAT, CDR2 FQNNGV, per germline. The CDR3 totals 16 residues. The V gene lost 0 bases and the J gene lost 2 bases, with 11 bases spanning the gap. The CDR3 DNA sequence: TGTGCCAGCAGCTTAGAGGCCCCAAGCACCTACAATGAGCAGTTCTTC. Its translation: CASSLEAPSTYNEQFF.

The CDR3 bases are TGCAGCGTCGTCCCGGTCGGAGCAACTAGCACAGATACGCAGTATTTT. Translating it yields CSVVPVGATSTDTQYF. This chain connects TRBV29-1 to TRBJ2-3; unclear D gene. The CDR3 sequence is 16 residues long. Trimming took 6 bases from V and 0 from J, leaving 19 bases between them. In germline, CDR1 is SQVTM, CDR2 ANQGSEA.

This chain connects TRBV7-2 to TRBJ2-3, with TRBD2 matching 8 bases. Germline V CDR1 and CDR2: SGHTA, FQGNSA. This CDR3 contains 14 residues. J was trimmed by 6 bases and V by 3 bases; bases with no gene match: 5. Here the CDR3 reads CASSLRTSWDTQYF. CDR3 nucleotides: TGTGCCAGCAGCTTGCGGACTAGCTGGGATACGCAGTATTTT.

The chain uses TRBV28 and TRBJ1-4; no definite D call. Germline V gene lookup returns CDR1 MDHEN and CDR2 SYDVKM. This CDR3 contains 12 residues. V was cut by 5 bases and J by 5 bases, with 6 bases left in between. CDR3 in DNA: TGTGCCAGCAGTCCTCGAAATGAAAAACTGTTTTTT. Protein product: CASSPRNEKLFF.

About this clone: One end of the junction is discordant with germline, which a read error may explain. V is TRBV7-2 and J is TRBJ2-5, with 8 bases that match TRBD2. Germline V gene lookup returns CDR1 SGHTA and CDR2 FQGNSA. The CDR3 has 19 amino acids. CDR3: CASSLSPRGGGPTQEAQYF. As DNA, the CDR3 is TGTGCCAGCAGCTTAAGCCCTCGGGGGGGCGGTCCCACTCAAGAGGCCCAGTACTTC. Combining the CDR3 with reference TRBV7-2 and TRBJ2-5 gives the whole variable domain GAGVSQSPSNKVTEKGKDVELRCDPISGHTALYWYRQSLGQGLEFLIYFQGNSAPDKSGLPSDRFSAERTGGSVSTLTIQRTQQEDSAVYLCASSLSPRGGGPTQEAQYFGPGTRLLVL.

This clone was seen a handful of times. The rearrangement links TRBV19 to TRBJ1-6; D remains unclear. The V and J ends lost 3 bases and 7 bases respectively, with 7 bases between them. The CDR3 has 13 amino acids. The V gene's germline CDR1 is LNHDA and CDR2 SQIVND (reference sequence). Here the CDR3 DNA reads TGTGCCAGTAGTATTTTGCGGAATTCACCCCTCCACTTT. It specifies CASSILRNSPLHF.

The chain recombines TRBV9 with TRBJ1-4; D is unresolved. The V gene lost 0 bases and the J gene lost 8 bases, with 11 bases spanning the gap. Germline CDR1 reads SGDLS; CDR2 reads YYNGEE. The CDR3 has 14 residues. The DNA for the CDR3 is TGTGCCAGCAGCGTAGAGTCAGGCCGCGAAAAACTGTTTTTT. This gives the protein CASSVESGREKLFF.

This chain uses TRBV6-4 with TRBJ2-2; possible D gene TRBD1, 5 bases. This CDR3 is 15 amino acids long. Deletions cut 6 bases from V and 3 bases from J, with 14 bases between. Germline CDR1 and CDR2: MRHNA and SNTAGT. CDR3 in amino acids: CASSPGHGYTGELFF. Written as DNA, the CDR3 is TGTGCCAGCAGCCCCGGACATGGGTACACCGGGGAGCTGTTTTTT.

V and J are TRBV5-4 and TRBJ2-7, with 14 bases lining up with TRBD2. The length of the CDR3 is 15 residues. Trimming removed 4 bases from V and 5 bases from J; junction bases left unmatched: 5. The germline V gene has CDR1 SGHNT and CDR2 YYREEE (reference sequence). The CDR3, as DNA: TGTGCCAGCAGCAGACTAGCGGGAGGGGGCCACGAGCAGTACTTC. This codes for CASSRLAGGGHEQYF. Based on the CDR3 plus reference TRBV5-4 and TRBJ2-7, the full variable domain is ETGVTQSPTHLIKTRGQQVTLRCSSQSGHNTVSWYQQALGQGPQFIFQYYREEENGRGNFPPRFSGLQFPNYSSELNVNALELDDSALYLCASSRLAGGGHEQYFGPGTRLTVT.

This sequence joins TRBV18 and TRBJ2-3; D could derive from TRBD1 or TRBD2 (5 bases each). V was clipped by 5 bases and J by 1 base, with 10 bases between them. The length of the CDR3 is 14 residues. Germline V gene data show CDR1 as KGHSH and CDR2 as LQKENI. CDR3 DNA sequence: TGTGCCAGCTCAACGGGACGGGGCACAGATACGCAGTATTTT. Its translation: CASSTGRGTDTQYF. Full variable domain (outside the CDR3, taken from reference TRBV18 and TRBJ2-3): NAGVMQNPRHLVRRRGQEARLRCSPMKGHSHVYWYRQLPEEGLKFMVYLQKENIIDESGMPKERFSAEFPKEGPSILRIQQVVRGDSAAYFCASSTGRGTDTQYFGPGTRLTVL.

CDR3 protein: CASRTGDIQYF. The DNA for the CDR3 is TGTGCCAGCAGGACAGGGGACATTCAGTACTTC. The chain carries TRBV7-2 and TRBJ2-4; 8 bases line up with TRBD1. Germline V lookup: CDR1 SGHTA, CDR2 FQGNSA. The CDR3 totals 11 residues. V lost 6 bases to trimming and J lost 8 bases; unmatched junction nucleotides: 0.

The gene calls are TRBV6-1 and TRBJ2-1, with 7 nucleotides matching TRBD2. Germline CDR1 MNHNS, CDR2 SASEGT. CDR3 size: 14 residues. V lost 11 bases to trimming and J lost 0 bases; unmatched junction nucleotides: 7. The CDR3 DNA follows: TGTGCCGGATTGGGAGGGCCCTCCTACAATGAGCAGTTCTTC. Translated: CAGLGGPSYNEQFF.